The rows below give T cell receptor beta chains drawn from one sample of a study of T cell changes during pregnancy in multiple sclerosis. Sequencing was performed with immunoSEQ multiplex PCR; in TCRdb, only in-frame clones are kept and a portion is missing. The sample holds roughly 99,000 clones; 92% are singletons and the top ten take less than 0.85%. The starting material was peripheral blood, obtained in the third trimester of pregnancy. These receptors were collected from a female donor in good health, enrolled as a control in a pregnancy study. Each CDR3 is given with its conserved first and last residue. A D gene is named only where the DNA matches it firmly. For some rows the clone size is stated as once, few or many, or as a class when expanded; others skip it.

d_call j_call clone_size v_call cdr3_nt cdr3_aa
NA TRBJ1-2 NA TRBV10-3 TGTGCCATAACTGAGGCGGCGATTAACTATGGCTACACCTTC CAITEAAINYGYTF
NA TRBJ1-3 NA TRBV29-1 TGCAGCGTGGAATTTTTTAACTCTGGAAACACCATATATTTT CSVEFFNSGNTIYF
NA TRBJ2-7 NA TRBV7-3 TGTGCCAGCAGCTTTGGGGGGACCTACGAGCAGTACTTC CASSFGGTYEQYF
TRBD1 TRBJ2-7 NA TRBV29-1 TGCAGCGTTGAGGGGACAGGGGAGACCTACGAGCAGTACTTC CSVEGTGETYEQYF
TRBD1 TRBJ1-4 NA TRBV27 TGTGCCAGCAGTTTGGGTCCGGGACAGGGGGCAGAAAAACTGTTTTTT CASSLGPGQGAEKLFF
NA TRBJ1-1 NA TRBV6-1 TGTGCCAGCAGTGGAACACAGGGAATCACTGAAGCTTTCTTT CASSGTQGITEAFF
NA TRBJ1-6 NA TRBV5-6 TGTGCCAGCAGCTTGTGGGAGACTTATAATTCACCCCTCCACTTT CASSLWETYNSPLHF
NA TRBJ1-5 NA TRBV18 TGTGCCAGCTCATCCGGTAATGGTAATTTGCCCCAGCATTTT CASSSGNGNLPQHF
TRBD1 TRBJ2-7 once TRBV6-5 TGTGCCAGCAGCAACCGGGACAGGGGTTACGAGCAGTACTTC CASSNRDRGYEQYF
TRBD1 TRBJ1-2 NA TRBV29-1 TGCAGCGTTGCTAGGGGGCGCGAGACGCCTGGCTACACCTTC CSVARGRETPGYTF
TRBD2 TRBJ2-5 NA TRBV7-8 TGTGCCAGCAGCCCTGGGGTAGCGGGGCCCCAAGAGACCCAGTACTTC CASSPGVAGPQETQYF
TRBD1 TRBJ1-5 NA TRBV19 TGTGCCAGTAGTATCCGGGACAGTTATGACAATCAGCCCCAGCATTTT CASSIRDSYDNQPQHF
NA TRBJ2-2 NA TRBV30 TGTGCCTGGAGTACCCTGACTAGTTTGGACACCGGGGAGCTGTTTTTT CAWSTLTSLDTGELFF
NA TRBJ1-1 NA TRBV5-6 TGTGCCAGCAGCATGGTTCCGGACTCCCTTTGGAACACTGAAGCTTTCTTT CASSMVPDSLWNTEAFF
TRBD2 TRBJ2-1 NA TRBV7-9 TGTGCCAGCAGCTCTTTGGCGGGGGGGCCGTACAATGAGCAGTTCTTC CASSSLAGGPYNEQFF
NA TRBJ1-2 once TRBV7-3 TGTGCCAGCAGCCCGAGACCCTGGGCGCAGGGTAGAGACTATGGCTACACCTTC CASSPRPWAQGRDYGYTF
TRBD1 TRBJ2-5 NA TRBV9 TGTGCCAGCAGCGAGCAGACAGGGGGAGAGACCCAGTACTTC CASSEQTGGETQYF
TRBD2 TRBJ2-3 once TRBV27 TGTGCCACTGCTAGCGGGGGGACTAGCACAGATACGCAGTATTTT CATASGGTSTDTQYF
NA TRBJ2-3 NA TRBV27 TGTGCCAGCAGACCGGGGGGCGGGATAGATACGCAGTATTTT CASRPGGGIDTQYF
TRBD2 TRBJ2-5 NA TRBV5-1 TGCGCCAGCAGCTTGGCCCTAGCGGGGAACCAAGAGACCCAGTACTTC CASSLALAGNQETQYF
TRBD1 TRBJ1-1 NA TRBV10-3 TGTGCCATCAGTGAGCCTAGGACAGGGGGTGAAGCTTTCTTT CAISEPRTGGEAFF
NA TRBJ1-1 few TRBV11-2 TGTGCCAGCAGCTTTGTGGACAGCAACACTGAAGCTTTCTTT CASSFVDSNTEAFF
NA TRBJ1-1 NA TRBV4-3 TGCGCCAGCAGCCAAGATGAGGGATTGAACACTGAAGCTTTCTTT CASSQDEGLNTEAFF
TRBD1 TRBJ2-7 once TRBV9 TGTGCCAGCAGCGTAAACCCAGGGGGCTCCTACGAGCAGTACTTC CASSVNPGGSYEQYF
NA TRBJ2-7 NA TRBV5-6 TGTGCCAGCAGACCTGGACAGTCCTACGAGCAGTACTTC CASRPGQSYEQYF
TRBD1 TRBJ1-2 NA TRBV5-6 TGTGCCAGCAGTTACACAGGGGACTATGGCTACACCTTC CASSYTGDYGYTF
TRBD1 TRBJ1-3 NA TRBV16 TGTGCCAGCAGAGACACAGGGGGGACTGGAAACACCATATATTTT CASRDTGGTGNTIYF
NA TRBJ2-2 once TRBV4-3 TGCGCCAGCAGCGGATCTTCAGGACAGACCGGGGAGCTGTTTTTT CASSGSSGQTGELFF
TRBD2 TRBJ2-2 NA TRBV10-3 TGTGCCACCAGGCAGGGTCTAGCGGGGGCGAACACCGGGGAGCTGTTTTTT CATRQGLAGANTGELFF
TRBD1 TRBJ1-1 once TRBV27 TGTGCCAGCAGGCCTTCACCGGGACAGGGAACTGAAGCTTTCTTT CASRPSPGQGTEAFF
NA TRBJ2-3 NA TRBV5-1 TGCGCCAGCAGCTTGGGACGCAGGGTAGGGGATACGCAGTATTTT CASSLGRRVGDTQYF
TRBD2 TRBJ2-7 NA TRBV6-1 TGTGCCAGCAGTGTCGGACTAGCGGGGGGCGAGCAGTACTTC CASSVGLAGGEQYF
TRBD1 TRBJ1-5 NA TRBV6-5 TGTGCCAGCAGTTACGGACAGGGCAATCAGCCCCAGCATTTT CASSYGQGNQPQHF
TRBD1 TRBJ2-2 NA TRBV7-3 TGTGCCAGCAGCCCGGACGGACAGGGGGCTCGGGGCACCGGGGAGCTGTTTTTT CASSPDGQGARGTGELFF
NA TRBJ1-5 NA TRBV5-6 TGTGCCAGCACGACATCATATAGCAATCAGCCCCAGCATTTT CASTTSYSNQPQHF
TRBD1 TRBJ1-2 NA TRBV14 TGTGCCAGCAGCCAACAAAGAGGGACAGGGGTCTATGGCTACACCTTC CASSQQRGTGVYGYTF
NA TRBJ1-2 NA TRBV6-6 TGTGCCAGCATGGACAGTAACTATGGCTACACCTTC CASMDSNYGYTF
NA TRBJ1-2 NA TRBV7-9 TGTGCCAGCAGCTCCCGACAGCCTAAGCCCCACTATGGCTACACCTTC CASSSRQPKPHYGYTF
TRBD2 TRBJ2-5 NA TRBV7-3 TGTGCCAGCAGCCAGCGGACTAGCGATAAGACAGACCAGCCCCAGGAGACCCAGTACTTC CASSQRTSDKTDQPQETQYF
NA TRBJ2-1 NA TRBV29-1 TGCAGCGTTGTGGGACACGGTCGATTCAATGAGCAGTTCTTC CSVVGHGRFNEQFF
NA TRBJ2-1 NA TRBV4-1 TGCGCCAGCAGCCAAGTCGCTAGTGGCTACAATGAGCAGTTCTTC CASSQVASGYNEQFF
TRBD2 TRBJ2-5 NA TRBV10-1 TGCGCCAGCAGTGAGTTCTCCTATTTAGCGGGGGGGGGTCTCCAAGAGACCCAGTACTTC CASSEFSYLAGGGLQETQYF
NA TRBJ1-1 NA TRBV4-3 TGCGCCAGCAGCCAAGATACCCACTTGAACACTGAAGCTTTCTTT CASSQDTHLNTEAFF
NA TRBJ2-2 once TRBV27 TGTGCCAGCAGTTTATCTTACAGGGCCCAGTTTGAAACCGGGGAGCTGTTTTTT CASSLSYRAQFETGELFF
NA TRBJ1-1 NA TRBV5-1 TGCGCCAGCAGCTTGAATGCAGGGGCGAACACTGAAGCTTTCTTT CASSLNAGANTEAFF
NA TRBJ1-5 NA TRBV10-1 TGCGCCAGCAGTGATGGTTTCAGGGTCGAAGGCAATCAGCCCCAGCATTTT CASSDGFRVEGNQPQHF
NA TRBJ1-2 NA TRBV7-9 TGTGCCAGCAGCCTAGGGACACCGGACAACTATGGCTACACCTTC CASSLGTPDNYGYTF
TRBD2 TRBJ2-3 NA TRBV15 TGTGCCACCAGCAGAGATAGCGGGGGGGCAGATACGCAGTATTTT CATSRDSGGADTQYF
NA TRBJ2-3 NA TRBV15 TGTGCCACCAGCAGAGTCGACTCCGGTTGGGCGCAGTATTTT CATSRVDSGWAQYF
NA TRBJ1-5 NA TRBV6-1 TGTGCCAGCAGTGATGGTCCCAGCGGGGGGCTCCAGCATTTT CASSDGPSGGLQHF
NA TRBJ2-2 NA TRBV7-2 TGTGCCAGCAGTCTTGCCGGGGTAGACACCGGGGAGCTGTTTTTT CASSLAGVDTGELFF
NA TRBJ2-7 NA TRBV11-3 TGTGCCAGCAGCTCACTCTCAGGGGACGAATCCTACGAGCAGTACTTC CASSSLSGDESYEQYF
NA TRBJ1-5 NA TRBV30 TGTGCCTGGAAAGACAAGGCCATAGGGCCCCAGCATTTT CAWKDKAIGPQHF
TRBD1 TRBJ1-2 NA TRBV5-6 TGTGCCAGCAGCCATGGGACAGGGTCGACGATACACTATGGCTACACCTTC CASSHGTGSTIHYGYTF